Each of the 30 T cell receptor beta chains below was sequenced from the same sample in a study of T cells after yellow fever vaccination. TCRdb passed the 5' RACE reads through MiXCR, listing each CDR3 protein once. The sample holds roughly 330,000 distinct CDR3 sequences; about 4% are singletons and the top ten take 24%. The material sequenced was PBMCs, taken 5 days after the yellow fever booster vaccination. These receptors were collected from a man between 18 and 35 years old who received the YFV17D yellow fever vaccine.

This clonotype was detected many times. The chain recombines TRBV7-9 with TRBJ2-3, with D perhaps matching TRBD2 (5 bases). V was trimmed by 7 bases and J by 5 bases, leaving 13 bases between them. CDR1 is SEHNR, CDR2 FQNEAQ, per germline (reference sequence). The CDR3 extends over 13 amino acids. The CDR3 DNA is TGTGCCAGCACCCCGGGCGGGCAAGATACGCAGTATTTT. Residues: CASTPGGQDTQYF.

J is TRBJ1-4 and V is TRBV12-3 or TRBV12-4, with a tentative D call TRBD1 (5 bases). This CDR3 spans 14 amino acids. Trimming pared 2 bases from V and 7 bases from J, leaving 11 bases between. In DNA form, the CDR3 reads TGTGCCAGCAGTTTACAGGCAGGGTCTGAAAAACTGTTTTTT. It is translated as CASSLQAGSEKLFF.

The rearrangement uses TRBV5-1 and TRBJ1-2; the D is unclear. Germline-derived CDR1 and CDR2 are SGHRS and YFSETQ. Trimming removed 2 bases from V and 5 bases from J, with 10 bases in between. This CDR3 comprises 13 residues. The CDR3 nucleotides read TGCGCCAGCAGCTTTTCCACGTATTATGGCTACACCTTC. Translated, it gives CASSFSTYYGYTF.

This clonotype was detected only a few times. V and J are TRBV7-2 and TRBJ1-5; possibly TRBD1 for D (6 bases). The CDR3 contains 17 residues. The germline V gene encodes CDR1 SGHTA and CDR2 FQGNSA. Trimming took 5 bases from V and 0 from J, leaving 17 bases between them. CDR3 sequence reads: CASSHNGQSHSNQPQHF. In DNA form, the CDR3 reads TGTGCCAGCAGCCACAACGGACAGTCCCATAGCAATCAGCCCCAGCATTTT.

There are many counts of this clonotype. This chain connects TRBV7-2 to TRBJ2-2, with a weak D call TRBD2 (6 bases). V was trimmed by 0 bases and J by 7 bases, leaving 21 bases between them. Germline V CDR1 and CDR2: SGHTA, FQGNSA. The CDR3 is made up of 18 amino acids. The CDR3 spells CASSLALLGLGGNGELFF. Written as DNA, the CDR3 is TGTGCCAGCAGCTTAGCCCTCCTCGGTTTGGGGGGAAACGGGGAGCTGTTTTTT.

With respect to this clonotype: A read error may produce the germline difference seen at one junction end. The rearrangement joins TRBV7-7 to TRBJ2-3; maybe TRBD1 (5 bases). The CDR3 is 15 residues long. Looked up from germline, CDR1 is SSHAT and CDR2 is FNYEAQ (reference sequence). DNA of the CDR3: TGTGCCAGCAGCAGTACACAGGCAGTCACAGATACGAAGTATTTT. Translation: CASSSTQAVTDTKYF.

In its sample, this clonotype was seen many times. The chain couples TRBV27 to TRBJ2-7; D gene ambiguous. Trimming took off 6 bases at V and 1 base at J, with 10 bases between the two ends. The CDR3 spans 13 residues. Looked up from germline, CDR1 is MNHEY and CDR2 is SMNVEV (reference sequence). The CDR3 sequence: CASSHGPSYEQYF. CDR3 nucleotides: TGTGCCAGCAGCCATGGGCCGTCCTACGAGCAGTACTTC.

The rearrangement uses TRBV6-5 and TRBJ2-5, with 13 bases that match TRBD2. This CDR3 has 16 residues. V trimming: 2 bases; J trimming: 6 bases; junction bases outside the gene matches: 6. Germline loops: CDR1 MNHEY, CDR2 SVGAGI. CDR3 loop: CASSYTGLAGPQTQYF. The CDR3 nucleotides read TGTGCCAGCAGTTACACGGGACTAGCGGGACCACAGACCCAGTACTTC.

This clonotype appeared many times. The V call is TRBV4-3, the J call TRBJ2-2, with 8 nucleotides matching TRBD1. Germline lookup yields CDR1 LGHNA and CDR2 YSLEER. This CDR3 region has 15 residues. Losses at the gene ends were 4 bases for V and 4 bases for J; bases not matched to a gene: 5. The CDR3 DNA follows: TGCGCCAGCAGCCCAGACAGGGGCCGCACCGGGGAGCTGTTTTTT. It codes for CASSPDRGRTGELFF.

This clonotype was recorded many times. The rearrangement links TRBV12-3 or TRBV12-4 to TRBJ2-2, with unresolved D. The CDR3 extends over 14 amino acids. Trimming removed 3 bases from V and 5 bases from J, with 10 bases in between. In nucleotides, the CDR3 is TGTGCCAGCAGTTTTACCCGGACGACCGGGGAGCTGTTTTTT. It encodes CASSFTRTTGELFF.

This clonotype came up many times. This chain links TRBV2 with TRBJ2-6, with D unclear. Trimming shortened V by 5 bases and J by 1 base, and 6 bases separated the two germline ends. The CDR3 length is 14 residues. Germline CDR1 is SNHLY and CDR2 is FYNNEI. The CDR3 is CASSFESGANVLTF. For the CDR3, the DNA is TGTGCCAGCAGTTTTGAATCTGGGGCCAACGTCCTGACTTTC.

V usage is TRBV7-9 and J usage is TRBJ2-1; D not resolved. This CDR3 spans 14 amino acids. V was clipped by 5 bases and J by 6 bases, with 14 bases between them. Germline CDR1 is SEHNR and CDR2 is FQNEAQ (reference sequence). CDR3 residues: CASSPARPTNEQFF. In DNA form, the CDR3 reads TGTGCCAGCAGCCCGGCTCGACCCACCAATGAGCAGTTCTTC.

The chain couples TRBV7-2 to TRBJ2-5; D gene ambiguous. V lost 6 bases to trimming and J lost 7 bases, with 12 bases between them. The CDR3 has 12 residues. The germline CDR1 and CDR2 sequences are SGHTA and FQGNSA. CDR3 DNA: TGTGCCAGCAGTACCGATGTGTGGACCCAGTACTTC. Protein sequence: CASSTDVWTQYF. Filled out from reference TRBV7-2 and TRBJ2-5, the complete variable domain reads GAGVSQSPSNKVTEKGKDVELRCDPISGHTALYWYRQSLGQGLEFLIYFQGNSAPDKSGLPSDRFSAERTGGSVSTLTIQRTQQEDSAVYLCASSTDVWTQYFGPGTRLLVL.

A few counts support this clonotype. The CDR3 reads CSAMTGDEQYV. CDR3 DNA: TGCAGCGCCATGACAGGGGACGAGCAGTACGTC. This chain links TRBV29-1 with TRBJ2-7; 8 bases map to TRBD1. Germline V CDR1 and CDR2: SQVTM, ANQGSEA. J was trimmed by 5 bases and V by 7 bases; bases with no gene match: 4. The CDR3 is 11 residues long.

This sequence joins TRBV12-3 or TRBV12-4 and TRBJ2-2; TRBD1 is a possible D gene (6 bases). This CDR3 has 15 amino acids. Trimming removed 5 bases at V and 3 bases at J, with 13 bases between. CDR3: CASSLRQGYTGELFF. In DNA, the CDR3 is TGTGCCAGCAGTCTGCGGCAGGGGTACACCGGGGAGCTGTTTTTT.

Only a few counts were recorded for this clonotype. The CDR3 DNA is TGTGCCAGCAGCTCCCGGGGAGACGGTGAAACCTACGAGCAGTACTTC. This encodes CASSSRGDGETYEQYF. This chain joins TRBV5-5 and TRBJ2-7, with D possibly matching TRBD2 (5 bases). Germline V lookup: CDR1 SGHKS, CDR2 YYEKEE (reference sequence). The CDR3 loop spans 16 amino acids. V lost 3 bases to trimming and J lost 2 bases, with 18 bases between them.

The sample holds many counts of this clonotype. The chain carries TRBV7-9 and TRBJ2-5; 11 nucleotides align to TRBD2. In germline, CDR1 is SEHNR, CDR2 FQNEAQ (reference sequence). The CDR3 spans 15 residues. The trim removed 5 bases at V and 2 bases at J, leaving 4 bases unmatched. The CDR3 nucleotides read TGTGCCAGCAGCCCGTGGACTAGCGGGCAAGAGACCCAGTACTTC. This translates into CASSPWTSGQETQYF.

The chain links TRBV7-2 to TRBJ2-7, with a tentative D call TRBD2 (5 bases). The CDR3 has 14 residues. Germline V gene data show CDR1 as SGHTA and CDR2 as FQGNSA. V lost 6 bases and J lost 3, with 15 bases in between. This CDR3 is CASRQRPRGYEQYF. In DNA, the CDR3 is TGTGCCAGCAGGCAACGGCCCCGGGGCTACGAGCAGTACTTC.

The chain couples TRBV7-2 to TRBJ2-7, with a weak D call TRBD2 (5 bases). The CDR3 sequence is 15 residues long. Trimming removed 0 bases at V and 2 bases at J, with 11 bases between. CDR1 SGHTA and CDR2 FQGNSA come from the germline V gene. CDR3 sequence reads: CASSLASAGPYEQYV. As DNA, the CDR3 is TGTGCCAGCAGCTTAGCTAGTGCGGGTCCCTACGAGCAGTACGTC.

This clonotype occurred many times. The V call is TRBV7-2, the J call TRBJ1-1; D call uncertain. The CDR3 sequence is 12 residues long. V was pared by 2 bases and J by 4 bases, with 5 bases between. The V gene's germline CDR1 is SGHTA and CDR2 FQGNSA. CDR3 sequence: CASSLYGTEAFF. The CDR3 nucleotides read TGTGCCAGCAGCTTATATGGCACTGAAGCTTTCTTT.

The chain joins TRBV2 to TRBJ1-1; maybe TRBD1 (5 bases). The CDR3 contains 12 residues. In germline, CDR1 is SNHLY, CDR2 FYNNEI. V was clipped by 9 bases and J by 7 bases, with 15 bases between them. CDR3 nucleotides: TGTGCCAGGCTCAGGGAGAAAGGTGAAGCTTTCTTT. Its protein product is CARLREKGEAFF.

This clonotype was seen a few times. CDR3 coding DNA: TGTGCCAGCCGCCGGTCGCTCAACACTGAAGCTTTCTTT. Translating it yields CASRRSLNTEAFF. The rearrangement uses TRBV21-1 and TRBJ1-1. TRBV21-1 is an annotated pseudogene. The CDR3 consists of 13 residues.

This clonotype was detected many times. The rearrangement uses TRBV4-3 and TRBJ1-6, with 8 bases fitting TRBD1. The CDR3 loop spans 13 amino acids. Trimming cost V 3 bases and J 9 bases; bases outside gene matches: 1. The germline gives CDR1 LGHNA, CDR2 YSLEER. The CDR3 region has the DNA TGCGCCAGCAGCCAGGGGACAGGTTCACCCCTCCACTTT. It is translated as CASSQGTGSPLHF.

This clonotype was picked up a small number of times. This chain links TRBV6-6 with TRBJ2-7; D is uncertain. V lost 6 bases and J 4 bases, leaving 13 bases between the germline ends. This CDR3 region has 13 residues. The V gene's germline CDR1 is MNHNY and CDR2 SVGAGI (reference sequence). CDR3 nucleotides: TGTGCCAGCAGCCCCAATCCTGAGTACGAGCAGTACTTC. Its translation is CASSPNPEYEQYF.

This clonotype was observed a handful of times. The chain carries TRBV20-1 and TRBJ2-5, with 9 bases matching TRBD1. This CDR3 spans 15 amino acids. The junction had 9 bases not matched to a gene; V was cut back by 6 bases and J by 1 base. CDR1 DFQATT and CDR2 SNEGSKA come from the germline V gene (reference sequence). CDR3 protein: CSAIIWGQGQETQYF. CDR3 nucleotide sequence: TGCAGTGCAATAATTTGGGGACAGGGCCAAGAGACCCAGTACTTC.

There are a few counts of this clonotype. V gene TRBV7-6 combines with J gene TRBJ1-1, with 7 bases aligning to TRBD1. CDR1 and CDR2 (germline): SGHVS, FNYEAQ. The CDR3 spans 14 residues. The J segment lost 4 bases and the V segment lost 5 bases, leaving 7 bases of the junction unmatched. The CDR3 loop reads CASSPQGLSTEAFF. The CDR3 DNA is TGTGCCAGCAGCCCACAGGGGCTTTCCACTGAAGCTTTCTTT.

The CDR3 loop is CASSLRDTGELFF. The CDR3 DNA is TGTGCCAGCAGTTTGAGGGACACCGGGGAGCTGTTTTTT. The rearrangement links TRBV27 to TRBJ2-2; D is possibly TRBD2 (5 bases). This CDR3 comprises 13 residues. The germline gives CDR1 MNHEY, CDR2 SMNVEV (reference sequence). V lost 3 bases, J lost 3 bases, and 5 bases lay in between.

V usage is TRBV12-2 and J usage is TRBJ1-2. TRBV12-2 is a recognized pseudogene. The CDR3 covers 14 residues. The CDR3: CASRLGHWSCGYTF. The CDR3 nucleotides are TGTGCAAGTCGCTTGGGCCACTGGTCGTGTGGCTACACCTTC.

Only a few counts were recorded for this clonotype. V gene TRBV5-6 combines with J gene TRBJ2-7, with TRBD2 identical over 9 bases. CDR3 length equals 14 residues. CDR1 and CDR2 (germline): SGHDT, YYEEEE. The junction had 7 bases not matched to a gene; V was cut back by 4 bases and J by 5 bases. The chain's CDR3 is CASSQFTSGHEQYF. DNA for the CDR3: TGTGCCAGCAGCCAGTTCACTAGCGGGCACGAGCAGTACTTC.

This clonotype turned up a few times. The chain has TRBV10-3 and TRBJ2-7; D is tentatively TRBD1 or TRBD2 (6 bases each). The CDR3 length is 12 residues. CDR1 and CDR2 from the germline V gene are ENHRY and SYGVKD. V was shortened by 6 bases and J by 5 bases, with 11 bases between the two germline ends. CDR3 bases: TGTGCCATCAGCACAGGGAGGCACGAGCAGTACTTC. Amino acids: CAISTGRHEQYF.